This T cell receptor beta chain was identified in a study of response to subunit inactivated influenza vaccine. Each CDR3 protein is one row after TCRdb ran MiXCR on the RT-PCR reads. The sample includes about 800,000 distinct CDR3 sequences, around 21% seen only once; the top ten take approximately 10%. This CDR3 spans 12 amino acids. V dropped 5 bases and J dropped 9 bases, with 11 bases sitting between them. In this sample, this clonotype turned up many times. The TCR was taken from a man between 50 and 59 years old who received an inactivated influenza vaccine. The material was PBMCs from blood, obtained about 5 days after vaccination. The V call is TRBV12-3 or TRBV12-4, the J call TRBJ2-1, with D possibly called TRBD1 or TRBD2 (5 bases each). The chain's CDR3 is CASSPSGGEQFF. The CDR3 region has the DNA TGTGCCAGCAGTCCAAGTGGGGGTGAGCAGTTCTTC.